A selection of T cell receptor beta chains follows, all from one sample in a study of response to subunit inactivated influenza vaccine. TCRdb re-called the RT-PCR reads with MiXCR, one entry per CDR3 protein. The sample yields almost 250,000 distinct CDR3 sequences, 12% seen once. Specimen: non-naive T cells sorted from PBMCs, collected less than 15 days before vaccination. The receptors derive from a man aged 50-60 years who received an inactivated influenza vaccine. The CDR3 runs from the conserved cysteine through the conserved F or W. D genes are given only for firm matches. A row's size may be missing; if present it is once, few, many or a size class.

d_gene	v_gene	j_gene	abundance	CDR3nt	CDR3aa
TRBD1	TRBV6-5	TRBJ1-2	few	TGTGCCAGCAGTTCCACCTCCGGGACAGGGGCAAGCTACTATGGCTACACCTTC	CASSSTSGTGASYYGYTF
.	TRBV6-2/TRBV6-3	TRBJ1-5	.	TGTGCCAGCAAGGACCGGACAACCGATCAGCCCCAGCATTTT	CASKDRTTDQPQHF
TRBD2	TRBV28	TRBJ2-4	many	TGTGCCAGCAGTTTAGGCCCCGGACTAGCGGAAAACATTCAGTACTTC	CASSLGPGLAENIQYF
TRBD1	TRBV7-6	TRBJ2-5	.	TGTGCCAGCAGCTTAGCGCCGGGACAGGGGGCTTTCGGTCAAGAGACCCAGTACTTC	CASSLAPGQGAFGQETQYF
.	TRBV2	TRBJ2-1	.	TGTGCCAGCAGATCCTATATGGGGGGTGAGCAGTTCTTC	CASRSYMGGEQFF
.	TRBV4-1	TRBJ2-1	.	TGCGCCAGCAGCCAAGGTCGGGGCGACTCCTACAATGAGCAGTTCTTC	CASSQGRGDSYNEQFF
.	TRBV6-2/TRBV6-3	TRBJ2-6	.	TGTGCCAGCAGTGCCGGGCAGCCTTTCTCTGGGGCCAACGTCCTGACTTTC	CASSAGQPFSGANVLTF
TRBD1	TRBV5-5	TRBJ2-5	.	TGTGCCAGCAGCGTTGGACAGGGTTCACAAGAGACCCAGTACTTC	CASSVGQGSQETQYF
.	TRBV29-1	TRBJ1-4	many	TGCAGCGTTGAAGAGGGGAGTGATGAAAAACTGTTTTTT	CSVEEGSDEKLFF
TRBD1	TRBV11-2	TRBJ2-1	.	TGTGCCAGCAGCTCCCACAGGGGGCGCGGGAATGAGCAGTTCTTC	CASSSHRGRGNEQFF
TRBD2	TRBV29-1	TRBJ2-1	many	TGCAGCGTTTCTCCTAGCGGGAGTCGGAATGAGCAGTTCTTC	CSVSPSGSRNEQFF
.	TRBV3-1	TRBJ2-7	few	TGTGCCAGCAGTCAGCGGGACAGGTGGGACCCCTCCTACGAGCAGTACTTC	CASSQRDRWDPSYEQYF
.	TRBV29-1	TRBJ2-1	few	TGCAGCGCCGGGACTGATCTCTACAATGAGCAGTTCTTC	CSAGTDLYNEQFF
.	TRBV10-3	TRBJ2-1	many	TGTGCCATCAGTGAAGGAGGCAGGCCAACCTACAATGAGCAGTTCTTC	CAISEGGRPTYNEQFF
.	TRBV18	TRBJ2-7	few	TGTGCCAGCTCAGGACAGACAGCCTCTAGGTACGAGCAGTACTTC	CASSGQTASRYEQYF
TRBD1	TRBV27	TRBJ2-5	few	TGTGCCAGCAGTCGCCGGGACAGGGTCGAGACCCAGTACTTC	CASSRRDRVETQYF
.	TRBV6-2/TRBV6-3	TRBJ1-1	.	TGTGCCAGCAGCTTGAGCAGGGGGAACACTGAAGCTTTCTTT	CASSLSRGNTEAFF
.	TRBV28	TRBJ1-1	.	TGTGCCAGCAGTTTATCCGAGAACACTGAAGCTTTCTTT	CASSLSENTEAFF
TRBD2	TRBV4-3	TRBJ2-5	many	TGCGCCAGCAGCCTTAGCGGGGGACAAGAGACCCAGTACTTC	CASSLSGGQETQYF
TRBD1	TRBV20-1	TRBJ2-3	.	TGCAGTGCTCCGAGGACAGGGACAGATACGCAGTATTTT	CSAPRTGTDTQYF
.	TRBV6-2/TRBV6-3	TRBJ2-5	.	TGTGCCAGCAGTTACTCGACGGAAGGGAGTCCGGAGACCCAGTACTTC	CASSYSTEGSPETQYF
.	TRBV12-3/TRBV12-4	TRBJ1-2	.	TGTGCCAGCAGCCCCAATCAGAGGGCAGCTGGCTACACCTTC	CASSPNQRAAGYTF
.	TRBV27	TRBJ2-3	many	TGTGCCAGCAGTTTAGTGGGGGGGCCCACAGATACGCAGTATTTT	CASSLVGGPTDTQYF
TRBD2	TRBV20-1	TRBJ2-1	.	TGCAGTGCAAATAGCGGGAGGAATGAGCAGTTCTTC	CSANSGRNEQFF
TRBD2	TRBV7-2	TRBJ2-7	few	TGTGCCAGCAGCATCGGGACTAGCGGGACCTACGAGCAGTACTTC	CASSIGTSGTYEQYF